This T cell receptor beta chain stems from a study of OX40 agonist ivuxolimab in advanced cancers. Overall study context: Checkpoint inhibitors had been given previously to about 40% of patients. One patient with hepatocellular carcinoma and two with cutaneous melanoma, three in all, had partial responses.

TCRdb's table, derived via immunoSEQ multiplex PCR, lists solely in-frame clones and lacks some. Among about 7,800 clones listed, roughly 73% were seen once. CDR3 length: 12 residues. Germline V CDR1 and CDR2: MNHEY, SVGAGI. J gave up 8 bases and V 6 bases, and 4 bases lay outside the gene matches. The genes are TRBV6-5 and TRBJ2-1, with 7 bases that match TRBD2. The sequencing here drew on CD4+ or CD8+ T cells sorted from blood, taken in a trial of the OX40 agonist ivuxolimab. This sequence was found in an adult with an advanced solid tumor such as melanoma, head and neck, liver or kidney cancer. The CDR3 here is CASRVTSHEQFF. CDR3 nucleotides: TGTGCCAGCAGGGTGACTAGCCATGAGCAGTTCTTC.